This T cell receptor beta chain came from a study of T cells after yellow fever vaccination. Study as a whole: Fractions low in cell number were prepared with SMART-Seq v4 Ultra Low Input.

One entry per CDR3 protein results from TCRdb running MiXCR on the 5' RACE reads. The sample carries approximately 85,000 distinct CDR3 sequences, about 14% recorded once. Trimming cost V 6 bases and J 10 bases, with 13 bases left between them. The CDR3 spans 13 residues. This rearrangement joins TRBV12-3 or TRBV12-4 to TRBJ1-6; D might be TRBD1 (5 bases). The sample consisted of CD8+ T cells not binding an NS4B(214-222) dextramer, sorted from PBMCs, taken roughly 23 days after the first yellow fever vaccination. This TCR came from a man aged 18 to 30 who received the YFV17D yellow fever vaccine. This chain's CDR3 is CASSPLGGSPLHF. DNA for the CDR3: TGTGCCAGCAGCCCGCTGGGGGGATCACCCCTCCACTTT.